These 21 T cell receptor beta chains came from one sample sequenced in a study of prognosis after radiotherapy for stage I lung cancer (dated by TCRdb to the early 2020s). TCRdb lists the instrument as Illumina HiSeq 3000. Two rounds of multiplex PCR on genomic DNA were used to amplify the TCR beta CDR3 region. In the first PCR round, primers specific to each TRBV and TRBJ gene were used, and the primer sequences were filed in Chinese patent CN105087789A. TCRdb trimmed the raw reads at Q25, called clones with MiXCR and kept productive beta chains. For every CDR3 protein sequence, its rows merge into one entry that carries the most common genes and DNA. Recorded for this sample are about 35,000 distinct CDR3 sequences; about 31% of them occurred a single time. The leading ten clones occupy about 25% of the sample. Here the sequenced sample was PBMCs, taken before or after stereotactic body radiation therapy (not recorded which). The receptors shown here come from a donor over 45 with non-small cell lung cancer.

The chain has TRBV12-3 or TRBV12-4 and TRBJ1-1; 12 bases agree with TRBD1. The J segment lost 4 bases and the V segment lost 8 bases, leaving 2 bases of the junction unmatched. The CDR3 length is 13 residues. The chain's CDR3 is CASGDRGLTEAFF. CDR3 sequence (DNA): TGTGCCAGCGGGGACAGGGGGCTCACTGAAGCTTTCTTT.

This clonotype was seen many times. The CDR3 sequence: CSASRISYANEQFF. For the CDR3, the DNA is TGCAGTGCCTCCCGGATTTCCTACGCCAATGAGCAGTTCTTC. The chain combines TRBV20-1 with TRBJ2-1; the D is unclear. Germline CDR1 reads DFQATT; CDR2 reads SNEGSKA (reference sequence). V lost 6 bases to trimming and J lost 6 bases, with 18 bases between them. The CDR3 spans 14 residues.

This clonotype was counted ten times or more. CDR3 sequence reads: CASSQALESYNSPLHF. The CDR3 nucleotides read TGTGCCAGCAGCCAAGCCTTGGAATCCTATAATTCACCCCTCCACTTT. V usage is TRBV3-1 and J usage is TRBJ1-6; the D is unclear. The V and J ends lost 1 base and 1 base respectively, with 8 bases between them. Germline V gives CDR1 LGHDT, CDR2 YNNKEL (reference sequence). This CDR3 is 16 amino acids long.

The J gene is TRBJ2-5, the V gene TRBV9; no clear D gene. The V and J ends lost 0 bases and 2 bases respectively, with 8 bases between them. The CDR3 has 14 amino acids. Looked up from germline, CDR1 is SGDLS and CDR2 is YYNGEE. The CDR3 sequence is CASSVGVQQETQYF. Here the CDR3 DNA reads TGTGCCAGCAGCGTAGGGGTACAGCAAGAGACCCAGTACTTC. The whole variable domain, remainder taken from reference TRBV9 and TRBJ2-5, is DSGVTQTPKHLITATGQRVTLRCSPRSGDLSVYWYQQSLDQGLQFLIQYYNGEERAKGNILERFSAQQFPDLHSELNLSSLELGDSALYFCASSVGVQQETQYFGPGTRLLVL.

The chain combines TRBV6-1 with TRBJ2-2; possibly TRBD1 for D (5 bases). The V and J ends lost 6 bases and 2 bases respectively, with 13 bases between them. The germline gives CDR1 MNHNS, CDR2 SASEGT. The CDR3 runs to 15 residues. The CDR3 reads CASSPRRTNTGELFF. DNA of the CDR3: TGTGCCAGCAGCCCACGACGGACAAACACCGGGGAGCTGTTTTTT.

V is TRBV27 and J is TRBJ2-3, with 7 bases identical to TRBD2. The V gene's germline CDR1 is MNHEY and CDR2 SMNVEV (reference sequence). V was clipped by 1 base and J by 1 base; unmatched bases: 11. This CDR3 spans 18 amino acids. In nucleotides, the CDR3 is TGTGCCAGCAGTTTATTCGGACTAGTAAGAGGGGGCACAGATACGCAGTATTTT. It translates to CASSLFGLVRGGTDTQYF.

This clonotype has a handful of counts. The V call is TRBV11-2, the J call TRBJ2-4, with D perhaps matching TRBD1 (5 bases). This CDR3 region has 17 residues. Germline V gene sequence: CDR1 SGHAT, CDR2 FQNNGV. V was clipped by 2 bases and J by 0 bases, with 14 bases between them. For the CDR3, the DNA is TGTGCCAGCAGCTTACTAAGGTCAGGACAAGCCAAAAACATTCAGTACTTC. Residues: CASSLLRSGQAKNIQYF.

This clonotype appeared many times. The chain employs TRBV20-1 and TRBJ1-1; no reliable D call. The V gene lost 3 bases and the J gene lost 1 base, with 12 bases spanning the gap. The CDR3 has 14 residues. The germline gives CDR1 DFQATT, CDR2 SNEGSKA (reference sequence). The CDR3 loop is CSASAPPKNTEAFF. The CDR3 DNA reads as TGCAGTGCTAGCGCCCCGCCGAAGAACACTGAAGCTTTCTTT.

Many counts were recorded for this clonotype. J is TRBJ1-5 and V is TRBV28; TRBD1 matches at 9 bases. Unmatched junction bases numbered 13, after V lost 3 bases and J lost 1 base. Looked up from germline, CDR1 is MDHEN and CDR2 is SYDVKM. This CDR3 is 19 amino acids long. This CDR3 reads CASSLFPGQGERSNQPQHF. DNA for the CDR3: TGTGCCAGCAGTTTGTTTCCGGGACAGGGAGAAAGGAGCAATCAGCCCCAGCATTTT.

This clonotype was recorded at least ten times. The chain joins TRBV11-2 to TRBJ2-7; D remains ambiguous. The CDR3 is made up of 14 amino acids. Per the germline V gene, CDR1 is SGHAT and CDR2 is FQNNGV. V lost 3 bases, J lost 3 bases, and 12 bases lay in between. The CDR3 loop reads CASSFGHHGYEQYF. CDR3 sequence (DNA): TGTGCCAGCAGCTTTGGCCACCACGGCTACGAGCAGTACTTC.

This clonotype was counted many times. This sequence joins TRBV5-1 and TRBJ1-1, with a weak D call TRBD1 (5 bases). Trimming shortened V by 4 bases and J by 2 bases, and 15 bases separated the two germline ends. The length of the CDR3 is 15 residues. The germline gives CDR1 SGHRS, CDR2 YFSETQ. CDR3 sequence reads: CASSPTTGLNTEAFF. CDR3 nucleotide sequence: TGCGCCAGCAGCCCGACGACGGGACTAAACACTGAAGCTTTCTTT.

This clonotype was picked up a small number of times. V and J are TRBV14 and TRBJ2-1, with a possible D match to TRBD2 (6 bases). The CDR3 extends over 15 amino acids. V lost 3 bases to trimming and J lost 3 bases, with 12 bases between them. The germline gives CDR1 SGHDN, CDR2 FVKESK. CDR3: CASSHSSSGYNEQFF. The CDR3 bases are TGTGCCAGCAGCCACTCGAGTAGCGGCTACAATGAGCAGTTCTTC.

This clonotype appeared many times. The chain couples TRBV20-1 to TRBJ2-3, with D hard to call. V dropped 6 bases and J dropped 5 bases, with 12 bases sitting between them. The CDR3 is 12 amino acids. From germline, CDR1 is DFQATT and CDR2 SNEGSKA (reference sequence). This CDR3 is CSAPGSQDTQYF. The CDR3 coding sequence is TGCAGTGCCCCTGGCAGTCAAGATACGCAGTATTTT.

Comments on this clonotype: A far bigger clonotype differs at one base, so this is likely a read error. The rearrangement uses TRBV7-9 and TRBJ2-7, with D maybe TRBD1 (6 bases). V shed 3 bases and J shed 2 bases, with 14 bases lying between them. The CDR3 extends over 15 amino acids. Per the germline V gene, CDR1 is SEHNR and CDR2 is FQNEAQ (reference sequence). DNA of the CDR3: TGTGCCAGCAGCTTTGGGGCGTGGGGGCCCTACGAGCAGTACTTC. This translates into CASSFGAWGPYEQYF. Looking up the rest from reference TRBV7-9 and TRBJ2-7 gives the full variable domain: DTGVSQNPRHKITKRGQNVTFRCDPISEHNRLYWYRQTLGQGPEFLTYFQNEAQLEKSRLLSDRFSAERPKGSFSTLEIQRTEQGDSAMYLCASSFGAWGPYEQYFGPGTRLTVT.

The table lists this clonotype with many counts. The V call is TRBV6-5, the J call TRBJ1-1; 9 bases map to TRBD1. The ends lost 4 bases at V and 4 bases at J; junction bases unmatched: 4. This CDR3 has 14 residues. The V gene's germline CDR1 is MNHEY and CDR2 SVGAGI. For the CDR3, the DNA is TGTGCCAGCAGTTCCTCGGACAGGGGCACTGAAGCTTTCTTT. Protein product: CASSSSDRGTEAFF.

The table lists this clonotype with many counts. The J gene is TRBJ2-1, the V gene TRBV6-2 or TRBV6-3; D is perhaps TRBD2 (5 bases). The CDR3 length is 13 residues. The V end lost 8 bases, the J end lost 1 base, and 9 bases lay between the germline ends. Germline V lookup: CDR1 MNHEY, CDR2 SVGEGT. The CDR3 DNA reads TGTGCCAGCTCGGAGGATTCCTACAATGAGCAGTTCTTC. This translates into CASSEDSYNEQFF.

This clonotype showed up many times. The chain uses TRBV7-9 and TRBJ2-7; either TRBD1 or TRBD2 may fit D (5 bases each). The germline V gene encodes CDR1 SEHNR and CDR2 FQNEAQ (reference sequence). There are 14 residues in the CDR3. Between the trimmed V and J ends, which lost 1 base and 5 bases, there was a span of 12 bases. This CDR3 reads CASSLGDQTNEQYF. CDR3 nucleotides: TGTGCCAGCAGCTTAGGGGACCAGACGAACGAGCAGTACTTC.

Many counts were recorded for this clonotype. This chain links TRBV12-3 or TRBV12-4 with TRBJ1-2, with 7 bases aligning to TRBD1. The trim removed 2 bases at V and 3 bases at J, leaving 6 bases unmatched. The CDR3 length is 15 residues. The CDR3 DNA reads as TGTGCCAGCAGTTTAATCATTGGACAGGACTATGGCTACACCTTC. This translates into CASSLIIGQDYGYTF.

In the case of this clonotype: The junction and the germline gene differ at one end; a read error may be behind it. The chain is built from TRBV6-4 and TRBJ1-6; no reliable D call. Per germline, CDR1 MRHNA and CDR2 SNTAGT. The CDR3 is 14 residues long. CDR3 loop: CASSPERANSPPHF. CDR3 DNA: TGTGCCAGCAGCCCGGAGCGCGCTAATTCACCCCCCCACTTT.

With respect to this clonotype: A much larger clone differs from this one at a single base, so this may be a read error. This chain connects TRBV5-4 to TRBJ2-7; 7 bases fit TRBD1. The junction had 1 base not matched to a gene; V was cut back by 4 bases and J by 3 bases. Germline lookup yields CDR1 SGHNT and CDR2 YYREEE (reference sequence). The CDR3 runs to 12 residues. The CDR3 protein is CASSGTVYEQYF. In nucleotides, the CDR3 is TGTGCCAGCAGCGGGACAGTCTACGAGCAGTACTTC. Combining the CDR3 with reference TRBV5-4 and TRBJ2-7 gives the whole variable domain ETGVTQSPTHLIKTRGQQVTLRCSSQSGHNTVSWYQQALGQGPQFIFQYYREEENGRGNFPPRFSGLQFPNYSSELNVNALELDDSALYLCASSGTVYEQYFGPGTRLTVT.

This clonotype was seen just once. A far more abundant clone sits one base away, making this likely a read error. The chain links TRBV10-3 to TRBJ2-1; 12 nucleotides line up with TRBD2. Per the germline V gene, CDR1 is ENHRY and CDR2 is SYGVKD. V was clipped by 4 bases and J by 8 bases; unmatched bases: 6. This CDR3 contains 15 residues. The CDR3 sequence: CAISAGLAGFDEQFF. The CDR3 DNA reads TGTGCCATCAGTGCTGGACTAGCGGGGTTCGATGAGCAGTTCTTC.